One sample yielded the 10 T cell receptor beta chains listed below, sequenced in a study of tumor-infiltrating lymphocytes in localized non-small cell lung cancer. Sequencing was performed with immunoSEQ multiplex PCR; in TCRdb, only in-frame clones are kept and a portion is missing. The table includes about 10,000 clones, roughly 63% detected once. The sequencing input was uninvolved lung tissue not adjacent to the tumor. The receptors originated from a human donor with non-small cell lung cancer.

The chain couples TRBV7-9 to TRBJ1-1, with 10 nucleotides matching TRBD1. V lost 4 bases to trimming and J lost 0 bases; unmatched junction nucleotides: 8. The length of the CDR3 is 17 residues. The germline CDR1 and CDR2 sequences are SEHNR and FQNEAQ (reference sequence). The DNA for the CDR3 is TGTGCCAGCAGCTCGACAGGGGGCCCTCCAATGAACACTGAAGCTTTCTTT. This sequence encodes CASSSTGGPPMNTEAFF.

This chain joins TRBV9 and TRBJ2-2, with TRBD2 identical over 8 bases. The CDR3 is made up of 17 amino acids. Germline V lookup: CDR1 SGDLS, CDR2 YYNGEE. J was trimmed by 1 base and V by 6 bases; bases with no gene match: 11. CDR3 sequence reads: CASTSPGTRENTGELFF. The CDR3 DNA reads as TGTGCCAGCACATCACCGGGGACTAGGGAGAACACCGGGGAGCTGTTTTTT.

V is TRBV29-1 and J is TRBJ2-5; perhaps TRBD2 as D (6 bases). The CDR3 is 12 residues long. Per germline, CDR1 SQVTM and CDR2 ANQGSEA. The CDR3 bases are TGCAGTTCCGGGACTGCTCAAGAGACCCAGTACTTC. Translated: CSSGTAQETQYF.

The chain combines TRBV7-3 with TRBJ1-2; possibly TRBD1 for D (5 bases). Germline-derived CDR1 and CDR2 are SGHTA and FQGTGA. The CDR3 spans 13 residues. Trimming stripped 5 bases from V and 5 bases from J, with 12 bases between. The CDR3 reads CASSAGAGYGYTF. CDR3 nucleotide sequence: TGTGCCAGCAGCGCCGGGGCGGGGTATGGCTACACCTTC.

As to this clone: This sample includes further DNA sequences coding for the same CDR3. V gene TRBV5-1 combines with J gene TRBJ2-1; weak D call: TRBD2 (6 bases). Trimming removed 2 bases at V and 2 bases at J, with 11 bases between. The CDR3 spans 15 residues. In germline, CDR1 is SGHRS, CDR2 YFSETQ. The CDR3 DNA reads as TGCGCCAGCAGCTTTGGGGGAGGAGCCTACAATGAGCAGTTCTTC. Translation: CASSFGGGAYNEQFF. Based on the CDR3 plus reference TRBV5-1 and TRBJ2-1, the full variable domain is KAGVTQTPRYLIKTRGQQVTLSCSPISGHRSVSWYQQTPGQGLQFLFEYFSETQRNKGNFPGRFSGRQFSNSRSEMNVSTLELGDSALYLCASSFGGGAYNEQFFGPGTRLTVL.

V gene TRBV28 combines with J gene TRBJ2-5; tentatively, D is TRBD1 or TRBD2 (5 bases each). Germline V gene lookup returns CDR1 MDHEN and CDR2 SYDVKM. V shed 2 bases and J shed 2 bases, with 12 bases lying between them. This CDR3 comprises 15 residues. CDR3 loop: CASSLGATGQETQYF. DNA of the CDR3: TGTGCCAGCAGTTTAGGGGCGACGGGGCAAGAGACCCAGTACTTC.

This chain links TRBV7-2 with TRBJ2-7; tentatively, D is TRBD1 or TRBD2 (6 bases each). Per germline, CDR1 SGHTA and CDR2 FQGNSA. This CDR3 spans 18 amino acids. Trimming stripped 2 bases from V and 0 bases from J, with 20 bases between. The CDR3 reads CASSLFGGGQSPSYEQYF. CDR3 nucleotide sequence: TGTGCCAGCAGCTTATTCGGGGGCGGGCAATCTCCCTCCTACGAGCAGTACTTC.

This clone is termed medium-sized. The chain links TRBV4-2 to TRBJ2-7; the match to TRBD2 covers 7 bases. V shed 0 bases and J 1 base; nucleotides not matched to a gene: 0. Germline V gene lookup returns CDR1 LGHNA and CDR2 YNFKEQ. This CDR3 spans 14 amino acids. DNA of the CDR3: TGTGCCAGCAGCCAAGAGCGGGGGTCCTACGAGCAGTACTTC. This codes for CASSQERGSYEQYF.

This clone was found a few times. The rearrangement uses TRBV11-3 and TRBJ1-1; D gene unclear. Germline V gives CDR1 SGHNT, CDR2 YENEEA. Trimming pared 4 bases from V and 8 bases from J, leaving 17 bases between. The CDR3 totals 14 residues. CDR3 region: CASSSVRPATEAFF. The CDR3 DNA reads TGTGCCAGCAGCTCAGTCCGGCCTGCTACCGAAGCTTTCTTT.

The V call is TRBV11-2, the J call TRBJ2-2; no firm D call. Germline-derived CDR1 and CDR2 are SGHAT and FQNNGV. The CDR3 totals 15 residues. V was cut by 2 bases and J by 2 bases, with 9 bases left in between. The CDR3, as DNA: TGTGCCAGCAGCTTAAGGGCACTTAACACCGGGGAGCTGTTTTTT. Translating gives CASSLRALNTGELFF.